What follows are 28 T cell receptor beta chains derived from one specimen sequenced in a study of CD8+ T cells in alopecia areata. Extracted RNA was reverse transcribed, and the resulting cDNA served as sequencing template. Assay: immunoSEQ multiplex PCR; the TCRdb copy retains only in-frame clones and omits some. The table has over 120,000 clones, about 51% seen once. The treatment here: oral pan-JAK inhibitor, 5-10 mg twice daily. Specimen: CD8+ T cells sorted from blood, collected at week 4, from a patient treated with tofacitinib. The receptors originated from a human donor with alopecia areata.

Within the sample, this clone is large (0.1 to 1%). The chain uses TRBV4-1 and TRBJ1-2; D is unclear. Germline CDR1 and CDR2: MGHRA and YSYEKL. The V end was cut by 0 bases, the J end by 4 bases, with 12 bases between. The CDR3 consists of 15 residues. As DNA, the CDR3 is TGCGCCAGCAGCCAAGATAGGGCCAGCGGCTATGGCTACACCTTC. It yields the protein CASSQDRASGYGYTF.

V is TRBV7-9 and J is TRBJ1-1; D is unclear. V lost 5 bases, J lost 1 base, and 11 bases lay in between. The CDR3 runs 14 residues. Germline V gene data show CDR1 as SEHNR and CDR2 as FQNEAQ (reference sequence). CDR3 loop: CASSHPGKNTEAFF. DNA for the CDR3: TGTGCCAGCAGCCATCCGGGGAAGAACACTGAAGCTTTCTTT.

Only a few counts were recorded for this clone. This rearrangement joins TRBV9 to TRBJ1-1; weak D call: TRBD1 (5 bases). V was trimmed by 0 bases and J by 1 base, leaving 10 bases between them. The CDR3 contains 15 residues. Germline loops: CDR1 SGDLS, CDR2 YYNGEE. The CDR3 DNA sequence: TGTGCCAGCAGCGTAGAAGACAGAAGGAACACTGAAGCTTTCTTT. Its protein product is CASSVEDRRNTEAFF.

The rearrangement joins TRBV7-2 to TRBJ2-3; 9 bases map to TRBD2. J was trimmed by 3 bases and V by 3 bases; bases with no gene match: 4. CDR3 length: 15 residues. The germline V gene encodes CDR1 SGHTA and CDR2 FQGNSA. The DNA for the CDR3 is TGTGCCAGCAGCTTCGGGACTAGCAGTACAGATACGCAGTATTTT. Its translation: CASSFGTSSTDTQYF.

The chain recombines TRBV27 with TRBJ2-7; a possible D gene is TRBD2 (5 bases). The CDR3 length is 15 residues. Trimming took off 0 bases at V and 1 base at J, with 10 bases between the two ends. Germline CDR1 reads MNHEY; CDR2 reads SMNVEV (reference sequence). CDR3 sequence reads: CASSLSDSLSYEQYF. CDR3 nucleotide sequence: TGTGCCAGCAGTTTATCGGACTCCCTTTCCTACGAGCAGTACTTC.

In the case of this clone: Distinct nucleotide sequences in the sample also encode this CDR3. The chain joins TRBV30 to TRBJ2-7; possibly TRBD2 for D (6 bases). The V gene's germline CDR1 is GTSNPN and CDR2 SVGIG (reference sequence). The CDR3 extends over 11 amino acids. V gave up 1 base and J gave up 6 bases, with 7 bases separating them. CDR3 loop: CAWSGGGEQYF. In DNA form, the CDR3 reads TGTGCCTGGAGTGGGGGAGGCGAGCAGTACTTC.

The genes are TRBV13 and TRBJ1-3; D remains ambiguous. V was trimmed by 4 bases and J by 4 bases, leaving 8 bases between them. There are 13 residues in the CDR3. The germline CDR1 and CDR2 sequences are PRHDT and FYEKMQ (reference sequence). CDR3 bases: TGTGCCAGCAGCTCGGGCCGGGGAAACACCATATATTTT. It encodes CASSSGRGNTIYF.

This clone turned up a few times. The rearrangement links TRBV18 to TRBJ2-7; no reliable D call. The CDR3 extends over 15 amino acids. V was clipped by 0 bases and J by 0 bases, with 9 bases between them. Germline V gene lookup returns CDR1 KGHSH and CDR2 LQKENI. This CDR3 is CASSPPLDISYEQYF. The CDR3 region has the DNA TGTGCCAGCTCACCACCGCTCGACATCTCCTACGAGCAGTACTTC. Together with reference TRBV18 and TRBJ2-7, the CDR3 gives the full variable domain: NAGVMQNPRHLVRRRGQEARLRCSPMKGHSHVYWYRQLPEEGLKFMVYLQKENIIDESGMPKERFSAEFPKEGPSILRIQQVVRGDSAAYFCASSPPLDISYEQYFGPGTRLTVT.

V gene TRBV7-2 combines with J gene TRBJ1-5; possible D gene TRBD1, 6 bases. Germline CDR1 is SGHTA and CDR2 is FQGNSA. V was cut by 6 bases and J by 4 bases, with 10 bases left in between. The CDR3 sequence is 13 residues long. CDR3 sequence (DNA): TGTGCCAGCAGTTGGGGGCAGAATCAGCCCCAGCATTTT. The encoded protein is CASSWGQNQPQHF.

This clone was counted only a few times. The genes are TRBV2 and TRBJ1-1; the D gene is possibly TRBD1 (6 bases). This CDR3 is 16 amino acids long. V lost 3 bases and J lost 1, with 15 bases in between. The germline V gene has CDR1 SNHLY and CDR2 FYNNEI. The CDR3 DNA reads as TGTGCCAGCAGTGATTCCAGGGGACACCCGAACACTGAAGCTTTCTTT. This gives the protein CASSDSRGHPNTEAFF.

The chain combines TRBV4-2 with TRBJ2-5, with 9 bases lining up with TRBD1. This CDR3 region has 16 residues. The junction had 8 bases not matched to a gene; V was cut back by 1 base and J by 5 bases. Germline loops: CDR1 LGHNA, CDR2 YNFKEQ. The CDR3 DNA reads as TGTGCCAGCAGCCAAGTCCAGGACAGGGGAGGTGAGACCCAGTACTTC. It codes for CASSQVQDRGGETQYF.

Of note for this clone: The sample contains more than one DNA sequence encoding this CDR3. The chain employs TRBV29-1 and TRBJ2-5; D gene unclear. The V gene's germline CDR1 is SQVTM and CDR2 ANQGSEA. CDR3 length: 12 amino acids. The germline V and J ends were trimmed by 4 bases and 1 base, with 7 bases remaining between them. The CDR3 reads CSVGAGQETQYF. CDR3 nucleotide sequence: TGCAGCGTTGGGGCAGGCCAAGAGACCCAGTACTTC.

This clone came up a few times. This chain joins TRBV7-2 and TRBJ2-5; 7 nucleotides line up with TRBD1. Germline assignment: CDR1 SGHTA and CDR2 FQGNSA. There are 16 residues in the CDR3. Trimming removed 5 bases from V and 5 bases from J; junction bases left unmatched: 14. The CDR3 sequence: CASSPGIRGLGETQYF. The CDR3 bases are TGTGCCAGCAGCCCGGGAATTAGGGGGCTGGGTGAGACCCAGTACTTC.

The CDR3 coding sequence is TGTGCCAGCAGCGCACGGACAGGGGGCACCGGGGAGCTGTTTTTT. Protein product: CASSARTGGTGELFF. V gene TRBV9 combines with J gene TRBJ2-2, with 10 bases lining up with TRBD1. The V gene end was trimmed by 3 bases and the J gene end by 4 bases; junction bases not matched to a gene: 3. This CDR3 has 15 residues. CDR1 is SGDLS, CDR2 YYNGEE, per germline. The full variable domain, completed using reference TRBV9 and TRBJ2-2, is DSGVTQTPKHLITATGQRVTLRCSPRSGDLSVYWYQQSLDQGLQFLIQYYNGEERAKGNILERFSAQQFPDLHSELNLSSLELGDSALYFCASSARTGGTGELFFGEGSRLTVL.

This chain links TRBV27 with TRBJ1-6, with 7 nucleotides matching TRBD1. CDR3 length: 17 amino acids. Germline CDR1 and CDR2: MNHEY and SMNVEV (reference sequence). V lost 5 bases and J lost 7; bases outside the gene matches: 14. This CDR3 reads CASSLIPTGTANSPLHF. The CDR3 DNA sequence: TGTGCCAGCAGTCTAATCCCTACCGGGACAGCAAATTCACCCCTCCACTTT.

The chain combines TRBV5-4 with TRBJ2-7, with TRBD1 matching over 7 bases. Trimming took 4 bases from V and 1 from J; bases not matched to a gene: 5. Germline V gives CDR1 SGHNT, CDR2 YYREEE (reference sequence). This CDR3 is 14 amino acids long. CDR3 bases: TGTGCCAGCAGCGCCTGGACAGGTTCCTACGAGCAGTACTTC. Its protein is CASSAWTGSYEQYF.

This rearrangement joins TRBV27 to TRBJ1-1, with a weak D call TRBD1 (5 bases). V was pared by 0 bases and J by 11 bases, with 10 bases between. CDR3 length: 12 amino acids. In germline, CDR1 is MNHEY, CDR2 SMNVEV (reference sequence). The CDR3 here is CASSLSGGKAFF. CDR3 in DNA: TGTGCCAGCAGTTTATCCGGGGGAAAGGCTTTCTTT.

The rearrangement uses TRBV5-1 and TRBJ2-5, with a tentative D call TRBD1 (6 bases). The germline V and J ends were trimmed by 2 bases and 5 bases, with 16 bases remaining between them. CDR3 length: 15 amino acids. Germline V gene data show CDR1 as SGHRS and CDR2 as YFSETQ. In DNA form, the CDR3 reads TGCGCCAGCAGCTTCGGTCGGCAGGGGATGGAGACCCAGTACTTC. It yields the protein CASSFGRQGMETQYF.

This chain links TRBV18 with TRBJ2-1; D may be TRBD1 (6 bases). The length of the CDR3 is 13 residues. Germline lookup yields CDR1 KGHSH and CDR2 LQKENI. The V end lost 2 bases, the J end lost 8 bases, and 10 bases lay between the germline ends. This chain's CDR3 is CASSPGTSDEQFF. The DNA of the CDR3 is TGTGCCAGCTCACCAGGGACAAGCGATGAGCAGTTCTTC.

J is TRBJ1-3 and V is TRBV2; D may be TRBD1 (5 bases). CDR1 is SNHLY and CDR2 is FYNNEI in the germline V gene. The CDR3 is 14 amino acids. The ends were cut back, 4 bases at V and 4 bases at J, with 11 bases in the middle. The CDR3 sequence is CASSATVKGNTIYF. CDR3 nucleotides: TGTGCCAGCAGTGCGACAGTAAAGGGAAACACCATATATTTT.

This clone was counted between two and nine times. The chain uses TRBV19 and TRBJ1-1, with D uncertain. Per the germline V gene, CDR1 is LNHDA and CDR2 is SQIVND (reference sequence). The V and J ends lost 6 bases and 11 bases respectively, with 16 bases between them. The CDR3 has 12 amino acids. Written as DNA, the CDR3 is TGTGCCAGTAGCAATGACCCCAGCTTGGCTTTCTTT. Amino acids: CASSNDPSLAFF.

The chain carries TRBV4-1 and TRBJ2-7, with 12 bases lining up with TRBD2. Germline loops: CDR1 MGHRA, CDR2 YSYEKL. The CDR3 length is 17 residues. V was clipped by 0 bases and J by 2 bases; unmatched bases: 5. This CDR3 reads CASSQDSSGGDTYEQYF. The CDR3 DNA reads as TGCGCCAGCAGCCAAGATTCTAGCGGGGGGGATACCTACGAGCAGTACTTC.

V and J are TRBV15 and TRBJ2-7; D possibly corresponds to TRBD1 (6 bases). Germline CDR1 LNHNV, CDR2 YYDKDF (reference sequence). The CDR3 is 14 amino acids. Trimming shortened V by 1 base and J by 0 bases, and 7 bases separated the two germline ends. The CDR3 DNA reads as TGTGCCACCAGCAGAGGGACAGACTCCTACGAGCAGTACTTC. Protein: CATSRGTDSYEQYF.

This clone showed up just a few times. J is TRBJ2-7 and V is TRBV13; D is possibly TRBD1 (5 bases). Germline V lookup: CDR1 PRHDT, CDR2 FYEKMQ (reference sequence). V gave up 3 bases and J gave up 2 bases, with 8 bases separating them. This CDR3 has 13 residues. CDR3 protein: CASSFQGPYEQYF. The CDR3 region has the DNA TGTGCCAGCAGCTTCCAGGGTCCCTACGAGCAGTACTTC.

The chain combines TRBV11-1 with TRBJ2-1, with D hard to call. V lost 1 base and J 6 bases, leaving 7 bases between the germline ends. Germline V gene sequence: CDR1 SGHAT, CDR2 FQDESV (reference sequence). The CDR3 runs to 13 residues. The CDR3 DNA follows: TGTGCCAGCAGCTTAGAGGCTCCCAATGAGCAGTTCTTC. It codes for CASSLEAPNEQFF.

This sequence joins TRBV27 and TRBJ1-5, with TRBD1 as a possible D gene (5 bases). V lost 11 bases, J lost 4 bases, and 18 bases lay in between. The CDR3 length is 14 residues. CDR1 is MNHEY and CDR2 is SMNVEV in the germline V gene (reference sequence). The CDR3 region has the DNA TGTGCCTCCCGGGGGGGAATGGGGAATCAGCCCCAGCATTTT. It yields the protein CASRGGMGNQPQHF.

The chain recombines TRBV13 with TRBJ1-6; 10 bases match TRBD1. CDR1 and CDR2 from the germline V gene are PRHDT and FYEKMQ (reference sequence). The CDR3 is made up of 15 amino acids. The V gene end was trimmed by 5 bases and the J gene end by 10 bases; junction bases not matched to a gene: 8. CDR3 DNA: TGTGCCAGCAGCAGTAGGGACAGGGGACGGTCACCCCTCCACTTT. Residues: CASSSRDRGRSPLHF.

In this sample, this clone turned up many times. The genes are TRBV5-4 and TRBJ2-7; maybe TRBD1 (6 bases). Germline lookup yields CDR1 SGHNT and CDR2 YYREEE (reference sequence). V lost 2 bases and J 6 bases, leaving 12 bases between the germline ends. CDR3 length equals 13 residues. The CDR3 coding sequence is TGTGCCAGCAGCTTCTGGGGGACACCCGAGCAGTACTTC. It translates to CASSFWGTPEQYF.